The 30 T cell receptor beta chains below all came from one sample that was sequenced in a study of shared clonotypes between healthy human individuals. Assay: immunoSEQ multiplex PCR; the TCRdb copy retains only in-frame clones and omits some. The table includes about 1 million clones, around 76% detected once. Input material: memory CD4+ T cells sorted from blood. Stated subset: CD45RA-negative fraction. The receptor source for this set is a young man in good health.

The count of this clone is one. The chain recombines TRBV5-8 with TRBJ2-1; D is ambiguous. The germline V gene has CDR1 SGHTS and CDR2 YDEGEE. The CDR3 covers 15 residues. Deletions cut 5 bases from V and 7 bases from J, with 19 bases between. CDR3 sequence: CASSRLAQVRNEQFF. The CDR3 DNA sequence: TGTGCCAGCAGTCGCTTGGCGCAGGTGAGGAATGAGCAGTTCTTC.

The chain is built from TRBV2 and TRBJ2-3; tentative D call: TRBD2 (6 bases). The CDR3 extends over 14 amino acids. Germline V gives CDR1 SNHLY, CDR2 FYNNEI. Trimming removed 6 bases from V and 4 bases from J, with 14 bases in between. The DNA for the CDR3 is TGTGCCAGCAGGGACTATGGCGGGGCAGATACGCAGTATTTT. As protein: CASRDYGGADTQYF. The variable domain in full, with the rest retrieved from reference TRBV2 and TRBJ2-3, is EPEVTQTPSHQVTQMGQEVILRCVPISNHLYFYWYRQILGQKVEFLVSFYNNEISEKSEIFDDQFSVERPDGSNFTLKIRSTKLEDSAMYFCASRDYGGADTQYFGPGTRLTVL.

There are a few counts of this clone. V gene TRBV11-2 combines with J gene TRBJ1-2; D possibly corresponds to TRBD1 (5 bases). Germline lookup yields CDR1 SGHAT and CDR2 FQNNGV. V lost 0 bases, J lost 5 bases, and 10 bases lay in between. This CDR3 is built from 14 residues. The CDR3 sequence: CASSLEGAGYGYTF. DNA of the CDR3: TGTGCCAGCAGCTTAGAAGGGGCCGGGTATGGCTACACCTTC.

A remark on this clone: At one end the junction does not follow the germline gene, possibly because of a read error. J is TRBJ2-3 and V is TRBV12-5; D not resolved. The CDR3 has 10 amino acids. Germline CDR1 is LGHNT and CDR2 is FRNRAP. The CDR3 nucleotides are TGTGCTAGTGGTTTGGTGACTTCCGATTTT. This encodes CASGLVTSDF.

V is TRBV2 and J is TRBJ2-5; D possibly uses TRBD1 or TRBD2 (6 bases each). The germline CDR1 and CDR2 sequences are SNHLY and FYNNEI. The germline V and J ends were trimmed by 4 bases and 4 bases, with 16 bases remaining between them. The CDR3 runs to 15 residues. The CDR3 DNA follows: TGTGCCAGCAGTGGATTATCGGGGGCTTCAGAGACCCAGTACTTC. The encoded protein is CASSGLSGASETQYF.

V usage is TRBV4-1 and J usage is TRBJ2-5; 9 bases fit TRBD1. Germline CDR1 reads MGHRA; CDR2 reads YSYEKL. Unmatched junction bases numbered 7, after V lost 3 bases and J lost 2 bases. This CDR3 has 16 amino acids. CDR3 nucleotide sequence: TGCGCCAGCAGCCAGTCCGGGACAGGGTTTCAAGAGACCCAGTACTTC. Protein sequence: CASSQSGTGFQETQYF.

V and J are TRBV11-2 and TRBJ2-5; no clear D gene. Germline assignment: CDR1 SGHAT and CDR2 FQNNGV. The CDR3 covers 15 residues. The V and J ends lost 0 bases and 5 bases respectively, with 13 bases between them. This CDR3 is CASSLDSKGTETQYF. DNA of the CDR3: TGTGCCAGCAGCTTAGATAGTAAGGGCACGGAGACCCAGTACTTC.

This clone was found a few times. The DNA of the CDR3 is TGCGCCAGCAGCCTACAGGGTAATCAGCCCCAGCATTTT. Its translation is CASSLQGNQPQHF. The chain joins TRBV4-1 to TRBJ1-5, with D perhaps matching TRBD1 (6 bases). V was pared by 4 bases and J by 4 bases, with 8 bases between. Germline-derived CDR1 and CDR2 are MGHRA and YSYEKL. The CDR3 has 13 residues.

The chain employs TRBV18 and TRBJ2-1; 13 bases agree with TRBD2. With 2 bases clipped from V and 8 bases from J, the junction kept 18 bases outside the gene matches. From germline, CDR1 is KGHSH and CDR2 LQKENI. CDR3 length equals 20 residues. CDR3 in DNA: TGTGCCAGCTCACCAAGCCCCAGGACGCGGACTAGCGGGAGTTTATATGAGCAGTTCTTC. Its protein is CASSPSPRTRTSGSLYEQFF.

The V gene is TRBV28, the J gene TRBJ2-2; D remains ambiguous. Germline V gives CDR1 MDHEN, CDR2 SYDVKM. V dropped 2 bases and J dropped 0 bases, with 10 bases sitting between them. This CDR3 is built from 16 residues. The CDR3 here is CASSLDALTNTGELFF. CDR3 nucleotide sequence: TGTGCCAGCAGTTTAGACGCACTCACGAACACCGGGGAGCTGTTTTTT.

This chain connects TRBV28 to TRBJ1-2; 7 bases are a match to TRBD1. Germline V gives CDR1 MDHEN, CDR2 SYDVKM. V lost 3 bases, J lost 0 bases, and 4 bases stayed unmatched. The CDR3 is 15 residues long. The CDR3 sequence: CASSFETGTNYGYTF. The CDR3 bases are TGTGCCAGCAGTTTTGAGACAGGGACTAACTATGGCTACACCTTC.

DNA for the CDR3: TGTGCCAGCAGCTTACGAACTGACTACGAGCAGTACTTC. It specifies CASSLRTDYEQYF. This chain joins TRBV7-6 and TRBJ2-7; unclear D gene. V was shortened by 2 bases and J by 3 bases, with 8 bases between the two germline ends. The CDR3 totals 13 residues. Germline V gives CDR1 SGHVS, CDR2 FNYEAQ.

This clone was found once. The CDR3 sequence: CASSESGGSYGYTF. CDR3 nucleotide sequence: TGTGCCAGCAGTGAATCGGGGGGGTCCTATGGCTACACCTTC. The chain carries TRBV25-1 and TRBJ1-2, with D tentatively TRBD1 (5 bases). Trimming took off 1 base at V and 4 bases at J, with 10 bases between the two ends. The germline V gene has CDR1 MGHDK and CDR2 SYGVNS. The CDR3 runs to 14 residues.

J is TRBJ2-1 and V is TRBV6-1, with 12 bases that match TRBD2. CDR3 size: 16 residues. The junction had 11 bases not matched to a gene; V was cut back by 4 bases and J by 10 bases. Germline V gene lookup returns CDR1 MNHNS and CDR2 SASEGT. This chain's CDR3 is CASSVGGTSGPQEQFF. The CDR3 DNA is TGTGCCAGCAGTGTAGGAGGGACTAGCGGGCCTCAGGAGCAGTTCTTC.

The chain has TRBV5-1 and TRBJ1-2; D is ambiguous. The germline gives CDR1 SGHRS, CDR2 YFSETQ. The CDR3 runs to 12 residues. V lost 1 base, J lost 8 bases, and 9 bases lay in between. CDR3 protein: CASSLMGDGYTF. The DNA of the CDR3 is TGCGCCAGCAGCTTGATGGGTGACGGCTACACCTTC. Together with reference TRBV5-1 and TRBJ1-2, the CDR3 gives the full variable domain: KAGVTQTPRYLIKTRGQQVTLSCSPISGHRSVSWYQQTPGQGLQFLFEYFSETQRNKGNFPGRFSGRQFSNSRSEMNVSTLELGDSALYLCASSLMGDGYTFGSGTRLTVV.

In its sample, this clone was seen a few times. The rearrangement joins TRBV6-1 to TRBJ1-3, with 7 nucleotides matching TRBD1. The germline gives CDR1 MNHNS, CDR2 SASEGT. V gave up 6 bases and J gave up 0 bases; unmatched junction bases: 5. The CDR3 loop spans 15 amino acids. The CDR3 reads CASSRGQASGNTIYF. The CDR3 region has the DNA TGTGCCAGCAGCCGCGGACAGGCCTCTGGAAACACCATATATTTT.

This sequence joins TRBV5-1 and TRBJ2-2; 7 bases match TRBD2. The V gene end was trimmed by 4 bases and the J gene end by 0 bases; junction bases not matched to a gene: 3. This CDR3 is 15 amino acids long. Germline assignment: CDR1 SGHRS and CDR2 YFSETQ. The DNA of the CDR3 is TGCGCCAGCAGCGAAGGACTAGCGAACACCGGGGAGCTGTTTTTT. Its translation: CASSEGLANTGELFF.

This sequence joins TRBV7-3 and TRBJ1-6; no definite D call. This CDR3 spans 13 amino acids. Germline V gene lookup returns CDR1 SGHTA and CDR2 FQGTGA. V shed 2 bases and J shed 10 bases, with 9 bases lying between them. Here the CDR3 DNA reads TGTGCCAGCAGCTTACTCCCCGACTCACCCCTCCACTTT. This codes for CASSLLPDSPLHF.

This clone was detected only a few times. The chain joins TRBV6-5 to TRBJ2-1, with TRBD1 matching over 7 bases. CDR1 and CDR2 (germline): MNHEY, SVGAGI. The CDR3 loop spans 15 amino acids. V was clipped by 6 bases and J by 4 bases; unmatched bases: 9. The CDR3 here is CASSPPGTAYNEQFF. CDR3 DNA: TGTGCCAGCAGCCCACCGGGGACAGCGTACAATGAGCAGTTCTTC.

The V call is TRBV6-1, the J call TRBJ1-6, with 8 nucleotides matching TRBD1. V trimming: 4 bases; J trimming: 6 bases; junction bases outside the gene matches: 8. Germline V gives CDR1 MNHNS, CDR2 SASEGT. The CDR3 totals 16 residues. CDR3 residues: CASSGTLTGANSPLHF. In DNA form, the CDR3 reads TGTGCCAGCAGTGGCACATTGACAGGGGCTAATTCACCCCTCCACTTT.

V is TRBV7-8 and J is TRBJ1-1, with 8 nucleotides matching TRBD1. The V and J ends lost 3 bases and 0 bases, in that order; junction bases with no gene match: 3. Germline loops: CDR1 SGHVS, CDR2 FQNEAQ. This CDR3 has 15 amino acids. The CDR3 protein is CASSLDRVMNTEAFF. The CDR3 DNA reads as TGTGCCAGCAGCTTGGACAGGGTAATGAACACTGAAGCTTTCTTT. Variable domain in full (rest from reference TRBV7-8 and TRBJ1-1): GAGVSQSPRYKVAKRGQDVALRCDPISGHVSLFWYQQALGQGPEFLTYFQNEAQLDKSGLPSDRFFAERPEGSVSTLKIQRTQQEDSAVYLCASSLDRVMNTEAFFGQGTRLTVV.

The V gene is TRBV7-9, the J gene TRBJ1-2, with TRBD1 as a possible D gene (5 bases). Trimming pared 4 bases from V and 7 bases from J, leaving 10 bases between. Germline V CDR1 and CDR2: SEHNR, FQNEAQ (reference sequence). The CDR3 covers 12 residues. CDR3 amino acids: CASSSTGSGYTF. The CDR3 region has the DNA TGTGCCAGCAGCTCAACAGGATCTGGCTACACCTTC.

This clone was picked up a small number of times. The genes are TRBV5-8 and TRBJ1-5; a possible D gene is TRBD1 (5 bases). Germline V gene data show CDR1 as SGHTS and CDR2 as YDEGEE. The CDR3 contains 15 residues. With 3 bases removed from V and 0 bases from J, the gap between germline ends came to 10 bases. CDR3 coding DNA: TGTGCCAGCAGCTCACCAGGGCATAGCAATCAGCCCCAGCATTTT. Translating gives CASSSPGHSNQPQHF.

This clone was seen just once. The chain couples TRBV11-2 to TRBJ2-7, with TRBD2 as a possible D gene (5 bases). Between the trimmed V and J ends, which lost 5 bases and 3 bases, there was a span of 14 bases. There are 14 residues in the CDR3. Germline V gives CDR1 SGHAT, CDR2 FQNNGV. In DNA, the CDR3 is TGTGCCAGCAGCCCGAGCGAGGGTTACTACGAGCAGTACTTC. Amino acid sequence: CASSPSEGYYEQYF. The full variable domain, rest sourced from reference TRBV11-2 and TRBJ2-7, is EAGVAQSPRYKIIEKRQSVAFWCNPISGHATLYWYQQILGQGPKLLIQFQNNGVVDDSQLPKDRFSAERLKGVDSTLKIQPAKLEDSAVYLCASSPSEGYYEQYFGPGTRLTVT.

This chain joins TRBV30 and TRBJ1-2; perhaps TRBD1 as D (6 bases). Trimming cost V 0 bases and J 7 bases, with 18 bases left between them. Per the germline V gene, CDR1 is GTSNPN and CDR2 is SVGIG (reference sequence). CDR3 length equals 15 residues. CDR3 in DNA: TGTGCCTGGAGTGTACGCCGGGGGGCAGAAGGTGGCTACACCTTC. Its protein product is CAWSVRRGAEGGYTF. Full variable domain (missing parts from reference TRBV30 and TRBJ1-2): SQTIHQWPATLVQPVGSPLSLECTVEGTSNPNLYWYRQAAGRGLQLLFYSVGIGQISSEVPQNLSASRPQDRQFILSSKKLLLSDSGFYLCAWSVRRGAEGGYTFGSGTRLTVV.

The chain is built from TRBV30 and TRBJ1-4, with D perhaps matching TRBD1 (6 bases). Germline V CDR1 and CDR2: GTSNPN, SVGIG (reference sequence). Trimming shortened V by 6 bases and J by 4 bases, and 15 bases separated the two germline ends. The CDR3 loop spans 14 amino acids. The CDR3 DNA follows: TGTGCCTGTCAGCCGAGACAGGATAATGAAAAACTGTTTTTT. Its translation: CACQPRQDNEKLFF.

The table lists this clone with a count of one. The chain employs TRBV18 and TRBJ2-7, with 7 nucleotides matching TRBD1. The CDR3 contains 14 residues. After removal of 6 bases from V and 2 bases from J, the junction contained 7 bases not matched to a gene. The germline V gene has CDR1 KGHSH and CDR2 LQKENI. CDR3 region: CASSLDRNTYEQYF. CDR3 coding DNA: TGTGCCAGCTCGTTGGACAGGAATACCTACGAGCAGTACTTC.

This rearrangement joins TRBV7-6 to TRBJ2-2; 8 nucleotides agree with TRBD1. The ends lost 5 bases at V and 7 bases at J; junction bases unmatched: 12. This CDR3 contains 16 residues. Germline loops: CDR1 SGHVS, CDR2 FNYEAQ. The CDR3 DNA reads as TGTGCCAGCAGCCTTACTACAGGGGGGTTCAACGGGGAGCTGTTTTTT. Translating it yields CASSLTTGGFNGELFF.

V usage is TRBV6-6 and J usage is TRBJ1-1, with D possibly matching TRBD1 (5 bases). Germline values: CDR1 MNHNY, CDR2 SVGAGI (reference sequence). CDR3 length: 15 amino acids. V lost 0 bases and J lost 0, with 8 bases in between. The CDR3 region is CASSYSRTLNTEAFF. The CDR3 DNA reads TGTGCCAGCAGTTACTCAAGGACATTGAACACTGAAGCTTTCTTT.

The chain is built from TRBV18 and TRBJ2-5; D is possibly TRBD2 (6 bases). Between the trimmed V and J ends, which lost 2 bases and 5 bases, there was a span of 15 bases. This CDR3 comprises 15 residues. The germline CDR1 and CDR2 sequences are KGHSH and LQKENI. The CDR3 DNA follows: TGTGCCAGCTCACCAGTAAGGGAGGCGAAGGAGACCCAGTACTTC. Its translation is CASSPVREAKETQYF.